This T cell receptor beta chain emerged from a study of OX40 agonist ivuxolimab in advanced cancers. Study-wide context: Treatment of patients was with ivuxolimab, an agonistic anti-OX40 (CD134) antibody.

This table comes from immunoSEQ multiplex PCR, and its TCRdb copy is limited to in-frame clones, with some not included. The sample includes 75,000 to 80,000 clones, about 87% seen only once; the top ten take about 0.57%. The CDR3 has 15 residues. Germline V lookup: CDR1 SGHRS, CDR2 YFSETQ. V was cut by 0 bases and J by 7 bases, with 13 bases left in between. With baseline, cycle 4 day 1, and cycle 7 day 1 as timepoints, blood was sampled. The receptor's source is an adult with an advanced solid tumor such as melanoma, head and neck, liver or kidney cancer. The chain employs TRBV5-1 and TRBJ1-4; D may be TRBD1 (6 bases). Sequenced material: CD4+ or CD8+ T cells sorted from blood, taken in a trial of the OX40 agonist ivuxolimab. CDR3 DNA sequence: TGCGCCAGCAGCTTGGCCGGGACACCTAGTGAAAAACTGTTTTTT. Translated, it gives CASSLAGTPSEKLFF.